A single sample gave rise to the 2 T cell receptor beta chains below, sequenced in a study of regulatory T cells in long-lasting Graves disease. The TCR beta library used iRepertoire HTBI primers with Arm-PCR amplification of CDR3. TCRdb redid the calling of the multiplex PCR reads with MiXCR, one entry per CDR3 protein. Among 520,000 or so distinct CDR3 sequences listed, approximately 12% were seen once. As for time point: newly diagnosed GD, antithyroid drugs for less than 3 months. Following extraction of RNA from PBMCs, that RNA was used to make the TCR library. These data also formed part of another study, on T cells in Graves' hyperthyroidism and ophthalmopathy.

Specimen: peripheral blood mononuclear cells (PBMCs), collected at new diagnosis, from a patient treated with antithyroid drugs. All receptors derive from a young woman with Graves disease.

Here the CDR3 reads CASNPVDRGLYGYTF. CDR3 coding DNA: TGTGCCTCAAATCCTGTAGACAGGGGGCTCTATGGCTACACCTTC. The J gene is TRBJ1-2, the V gene TRBV19, with TRBD1 identical over 10 bases. The CDR3 runs 15 residues. V trimming: 11 bases; J trimming: 4 bases; junction bases outside the gene matches: 13. The germline gives CDR1 LNHDA, CDR2 SQIVND (reference sequence).

CDR3 nucleotides: TGTGCCAGCAGTTACTCTTTTGACAGGGAACCCTATGGCTACACCTTC. Its translation: CASSYSFDREPYGYTF. The V gene is TRBV6-5, the J gene TRBJ1-2; 7 positions agree with TRBD1. CDR1 MNHEY and CDR2 SVGAGI come from the germline V gene. This CDR3 is built from 16 residues. V lost 0 bases and J lost 4; bases outside the gene matches: 8.